This TCR beta chain comes out of a study of blood T cells in healthy people across ages. This clonotype was seen a few times. Its specificity is unknown. Combining a sample-barcoded 5' primer with a J-beta primer mix, a second PCR ran for about 6 to 12 cycles. TCRdb called the 5' RACE reads again in MiXCR, with one record for every CDR3 protein. In the table there are roughly 680,000 distinct CDR3 sequences, 45% to 60% of which are singletons. Study-wide points: Underestimates were what the diversity estimates from one million T cells were considered to be. The recorded TCR beta diversity per million T cells decreased in a roughly linear manner with age.

The CDR3 has 15 residues. Germline V gives CDR1 SNHLY, CDR2 FYNNEI. V was clipped by 2 bases and J by 2 bases, with 7 bases between them. Healthy Caucasians from Russia aged about 6 to 90 served as donors. Drawn from each donor were roughly 10 milliliters of peripheral blood. This TCR derives from a woman of 80 years or more in good health. Sequencing was done on a sample of blood. The rearrangement links TRBV2 to TRBJ1-6; D unresolved. The CDR3 is CASSESGTYNSPLHF. In DNA form, the CDR3 reads TGTGCCAGCAGTGAATCTGGGACCTATAATTCACCCCTCCACTTT.